This TCR beta chain comes out of a study of blood T cell repertoires in COVID-19. The wider study: Nucleic acid was either cDNA or gDNA, and it came from T cells, B-cell-depleted T cells, or PBMCs.

The method was immunoSEQ multiplex PCR; TCRdb's version includes in-frame clones alone and lacks a portion of them. Of some 270,000 clones listed, 85% are singletons. Assignment of participants to cohorts was predicated upon participant-reported clinical history. The length of the CDR3 is 13 residues. V was shortened by 5 bases and J by 0 bases, with 7 bases between the two germline ends. Germline CDR1 and CDR2: MRHNA and SNTAGT. The sequencing input was PBMCs or T cells enriched from blood (not recorded which). This chain joins TRBV6-4 and TRBJ1-1; D unresolved. The TCR originated in a woman between 45 and 65 years old with acute COVID-19. CDR3 in DNA: TGTGCCAGCAGTACTACGGTGAACACTGAAGCTTTCTTT. This gives the protein CASSTTVNTEAFF.